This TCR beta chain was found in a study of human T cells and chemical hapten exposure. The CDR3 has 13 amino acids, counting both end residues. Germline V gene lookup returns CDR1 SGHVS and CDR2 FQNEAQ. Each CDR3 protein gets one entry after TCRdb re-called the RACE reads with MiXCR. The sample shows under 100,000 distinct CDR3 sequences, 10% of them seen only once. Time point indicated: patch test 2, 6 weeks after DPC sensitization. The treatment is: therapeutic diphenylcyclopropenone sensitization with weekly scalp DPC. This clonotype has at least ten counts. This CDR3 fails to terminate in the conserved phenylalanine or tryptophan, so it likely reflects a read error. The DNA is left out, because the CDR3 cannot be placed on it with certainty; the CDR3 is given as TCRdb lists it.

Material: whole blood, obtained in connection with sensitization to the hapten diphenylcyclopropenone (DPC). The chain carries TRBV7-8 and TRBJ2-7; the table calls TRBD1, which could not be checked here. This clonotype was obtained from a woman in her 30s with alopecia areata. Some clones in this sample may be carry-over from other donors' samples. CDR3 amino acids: CASSPYRADREIL.